This T cell receptor beta chain was recorded in a study of technical replicates of blood from several donors. Sequencing used immunoSEQ multiplex PCR; TCRdb keeps in-frame clones, though not all of them. The sample records fewer than 85,000 clones, 85% to 95% being singletons. Sequenced input: T cells isolated from PBMCs. The TCR originated in a human donor in good health.

The CDR3 nucleotides read TGTGCCAGCAGTGAATCGGGGGGCCTATCCTACGAGCAGTACTTC. Translated: CASSESGGLSYEQYF. This chain uses TRBV6-1 with TRBJ2-7; perhaps TRBD2 as D (7 bases). V was shortened by 2 bases and J by 1 base, with 12 bases between the two germline ends. The germline gives CDR1 MNHNS, CDR2 SASEGT. This CDR3 has 15 amino acids.